This entry describes one T cell receptor beta chain. Its antigen target is currently unknown. Base-call qualities are not available, and no considerably larger clone is one nucleotide away. The sample is drawn from a study of cytomegalovirus exposure and HLA in healthy donors listed by TCRdb under 2017. Broadly, across the study: According to an earlier analysis of around 600 of the donors, about 190 million T cells yielded 90 million to 130 million unique TCR beta sequences and about 280 Gb of sequence data. Around 330 gigabases of sequencing data and 70 million to 100 million unique TCR sequences made up an early release that covered 500 to 650 HLA-typed donors. Among the approximately 420 genotyped donors, around 81% belonged to the genetic ancestry cluster associated with self-reported Caucasian donors. The study aimed to test whether cataloging public T cell receptors could reveal signatures of past pathogen exposure. Using immunosequencing, the study profiled T cell repertoires from around 670 subjects and related those repertoires to cytomegalovirus serostatus. Besides the first cohort of roughly 700 subjects, a separate validation cohort made up of over 100 different subjects was used. To predict cytomegalovirus infection status, the study combined high-throughput TCR immunosequencing, statistical association of individual TCRs with disease status, and machine learning. A later analysis re-analyzed previously published TCR beta repertoires from approximately 700 donors and added high-resolution HLA genotyping to study TCR occurrence patterns. The later analysis used no new phenotypic data to find candidate immune exposures, relying instead on TCR beta sequences and their occurrence across donors. To decide whether each TCR beta V gene segment behaved as functional or pseudogenic, an earlier analysis of approximately 590 of the donors relied on high-throughput TCR beta sequencing. Alongside the repertoire data, information on donor age, sex, ethnicity and CMV serostatus was compiled. In a later genetic analysis, genome-wide SNP genotypes for about 55% of the roughly 700 donors were used, and that subset was treated as a discovery cohort. All discovery cohort repertoires had been generated on a single sequencing platform. Both class I and class II loci were covered by HLA typing, at four-digit resolution. The number of donors typed differed by locus, with 629-630 for A, B, C, DRB1 and DQB1, about 500 for DQA1, 600 to 610 for DPA1, and 450 to 480 for DPB1. Roughly 5 DR-DQ haplotypes were handled as single units for association and clustering, since linkage in the cohort was strong. Among 398 genotyped donors of the cohort, an average of about 220,000 unique TCR beta nucleotide sequences was sequenced per donor, of which roughly 17% were non-productive. Study-level results and caveats: Most TCR sequences were seen in very few donors, while some public TCRs were found in many individuals. CMV serostatus was the only immune exposure information available for the cohort. In a later analysis, HLA-associated TCR beta chains were found to be more clonally expanded and to have lower generation probabilities than equally common non-associated chains. In the study, approximately 160 TCR beta chains were listed as associated with cytomegalovirus. When HLA alleles, especially DR and DQ, strongly co-occurred, TCR associations were difficult to assign to individual alleles. Because counts were too low, roughly 16 rarely observed V segments, including chromosome 9 orphons, were left out of the earlier analysis of approximately 580 of the donors. Only TCR beta chains were sequenced in this cohort, and the absence of alpha or paired-chain data limited detectable features. The authors suggested that the approach could potentially be generalized to other disease states and immunological phenotypes. A later analysis reported that several top co-occurrence clusters appeared linked to parvovirus B19, influenza, CMV and Epstein-Barr virus. The classifier was reported to diagnose cytomegalovirus status with high specificity and sensitivity in both the original cohort and the validation cohort. According to a later analysis, TCR association rates differed among HLA loci, with DRB1 alleles showing the most associated TCRs and HLA-C alleles showing the fewest. A cluster of highly shared sequence variants was judged likely to represent a technical artifact of the sequencing pipeline. A later genetic analysis associated a missense DCLRE1C variant with V-gene and J-gene trimming of TCR beta chains, and an independent cohort replicated the association. A further reported finding was that TCR beta sequences accurately predicted the HLA-A and HLA-B alleles for most subjects in the first cohort. In a later analysis, most CMV-associated TCR beta chains were found to appear HLA-restricted, with HLA associations seemingly driven largely by CMV exposure. In an earlier analysis of some 500 of the donors, most TCR beta V segments were observed in productive rearrangements about 90% or about 30% of the time, broadly matching IMGT annotations. Roughly uniform sequencing depth across donors was assumed in presence/absence analyses, although this assumption may not hold. In vitro tests confirmed that a few of the cytomegalovirus-associated TCR beta chains recognize cytomegalovirus antigens. A later analysis associated about 17,000 TCR beta sequences with specific HLA alleles at a false discovery rate of 0.05. Because some donors lacked HLA typing at each locus, the association tests relied only on the typed subset. Linkage disequilibrium might explain the correlated functional status among segregating V segments, but an unknown experimental factor could not be ruled out. According to a later genetic analysis, donors in an Asian-associated ancestry cluster had fewer N-insertions in productive TCRs than the roughly 660-donor mean. The 87-base-pair reads could not distinguish some IMGT-functional V segments, including TRBV6-2 and TRBV6-3, so those segments were excluded.

The cysteine opens and the phenylalanine closes a CDR3 of 14 amino acids. Only the CDR3 portion is preserved as DNA: 42 bases, with reading frame beginning at the first base. V is trimmed back by 3 bases and J by 5 bases, and the junction contains 7 bases that no gene match accounts for. CDR1 and CDR2 are drawn from the germline V gene: SGHRS, YFSETQ. Libraries were made using the immunoSEQ multiplex PCR assay. The multiplex PCR relied on a mix of 60 forward primers for TCR Vbeta segments and 13 reverse primers for TCR Jbeta segments. Amplification of the CDR3 region of rearranged TCR beta genes was performed with a multiplex PCR assay on genomic DNA. Amplified TCR beta libraries were sequenced as 87-base-pair reads on the Illumina HiSeq System. On the authors' methods: A later analysis tallied 75 million to 95 million unique TCR beta chains across the 666 repertoires, and about 10 million of those chains were shared by two or more donors. A nearest-neighbor algorithm error-corrected the raw reads and collapsed the reads into unique sequences, merging closely related sequences to remove PCR and sequencing errors. CDR3 sequences were aligned to IMGT reference sequences to assign V, D and J gene segments. Each retained sequence needed at least a six-nucleotide match to both a V gene segment and a J gene segment. Rearrangements were classified as productive when the CDR3 lacked stop codons and remained in frame with V and J, and all other rearrangements were classified as non-productive. CDR3 was defined according to IMGT convention as the region running from the second conserved V-encoded cysteine to the conserved J-encoded phenylalanine. In an earlier analysis of 587 of the donors, sequences lacking an unambiguous match to a single V gene segment were excluded. An earlier analysis of 587 of the donors classified V segments as functional when productive rearrangements were above 56.7% and as segregating when the standard deviation between donors was above 5%. A statistical classification framework was developed to diagnose cytomegalovirus status using the catalog of TCR beta chain sequences. A later analysis assigned V and J genes by comparing TCR nucleotide sequences with IMGT/GENE-DB human TR gene sequences. The TCRdist pipeline was used in a later analysis to assign CDR3 sequences and most-parsimonious VDJ recombination scenarios. In a later analysis, every TCR beta chain was defined by the combination of its CDR3 amino acid sequence and its V-gene family, and reads without a unique V-gene family were dropped. In a later analysis, several hundred highly shared, low-generation-probability nucleotide sequences were removed to address suspected cross-contamination and a sequencing artifact. A later analysis calculated a clonal expansion index for each public chain from normalized within-repertoire ranks of inferred template counts. In a later analysis, generation probabilities were computed using a VDJ recombination model fitted to out-of-frame rearrangements, and the results were checked against IGoR. Hypergeometric tests were used in a later analysis to score TCR-TCR, TCR-HLA and TCR-CMV co-occurrence, with a repertoire-size bias correction applied to the TCR pairs. In a later analysis, false discovery rates were estimated by permuting HLA or CMV assignments 20 times. A later analysis grouped co-occurring TCRs with DBSCAN, adding TCRdist sequence similarity when clustering within HLA-allele-positive subsets. Repertoires with fewer than 30,000 or more than 120,000 public chains, plus five repertoires with anomalous nucleotide sharing, were excluded from co-occurrence clustering. As stored in TCRdb, this immuneACCESS dataset retains in-frame rearrangements with V and J assigned. A fraction of the clones does not appear; measured against another copy, unresolved V genes explain less than half of the discrepancy, and the remainder lacks a known reason. That table gives V, J and clone size, and the DNA gave D and trimming. Within this sample are more than 140,000 clones, with roughly 86% of them counted one time only. Roughly 3.2% of the sample belongs to the ten largest clones.

In total, over 600 healthy bone marrow donors made up the cohort. Cohort members were all nominally healthy when sampled, although unrecorded immune exposures were likely present. The donor tested CMV seropositive and was one of the 289 seropositive cohort members. Every donor gave a peripheral blood sample, and the peripheral blood mononuclear cells from that sample were used for TCR beta sequencing. Genomic DNA was extracted from the blood cell samples with the Qiagen DNeasy Blood Extraction Kit. Rearrangement joined TRBV5-1 to TRBJ2-7, with 8 middle bases fitting TRBD1. The sequenced sample consisted of PBMCs. The receptor's source is a man younger than 30 in good health and CMV-seropositive. The DNA sequence follows: TGCGCCAGCAGCTACGACAGGGGTAGCCACGAGCAGTACTTC. It specifies CASSYDRGSHEQYF. Here the CDR3 is joined to the reference TRBV5-1 and TRBJ2-7 genes, and the full variable domain is: KAGVTQTPRYLIKTRGQQVTLSCSPISGHRSVSWYQQTPGQGLQFLFEYFSETQRNKGNFPGRFSGRQFSNSRSEMNVSTLELGDSALYLCASSYDRGSHEQYFGPGTRLTVT.